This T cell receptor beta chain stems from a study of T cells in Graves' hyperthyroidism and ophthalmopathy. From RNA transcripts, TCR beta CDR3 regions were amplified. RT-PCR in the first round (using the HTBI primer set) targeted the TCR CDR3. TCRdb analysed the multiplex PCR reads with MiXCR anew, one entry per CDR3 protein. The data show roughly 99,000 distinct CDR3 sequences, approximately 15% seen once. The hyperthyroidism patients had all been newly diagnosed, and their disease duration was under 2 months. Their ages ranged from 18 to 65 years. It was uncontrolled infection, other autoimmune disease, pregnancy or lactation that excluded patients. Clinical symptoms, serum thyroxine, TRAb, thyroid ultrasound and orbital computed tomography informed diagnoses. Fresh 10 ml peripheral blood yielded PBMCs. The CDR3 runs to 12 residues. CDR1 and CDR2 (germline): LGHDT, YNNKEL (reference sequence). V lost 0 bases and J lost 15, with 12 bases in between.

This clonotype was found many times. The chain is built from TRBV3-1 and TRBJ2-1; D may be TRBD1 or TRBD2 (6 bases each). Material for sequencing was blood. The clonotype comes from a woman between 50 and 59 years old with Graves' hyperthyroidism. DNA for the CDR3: TGTGCCAGCAGCCAAGATAGACGGGGGCTGTTCTTC. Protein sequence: CASSQDRRGLFF.